These T cell receptor beta chains were read from a single sample in a study of T-cell memory formation after mild COVID-19. TCRdb re-derived calls from the 5' RACE reads in MiXCR, one entry per CDR3 protein. Of 530,000 or so distinct CDR3 sequences listed, roughly a sixth are singletons. Sequences were obtained from PBMCs or a T cell subset sorted from them (not recorded which). These receptors came from an adult woman who had mild COVID-19 (a few samples of this study predate the infection). Cell type and time point are not known. Both conserved end residues are part of each CDR3. D genes are given only for firm matches. Clone size is not always given. Where it is, it says once, few, many or a class for expanded clones.

J | V | size | D | CDR3 | DNA
TRBJ2-7 | TRBV6-5 | many | NA | CASSYSGAYEQYF | TGTGCCAGCAGTTACTCGGGCGCCTACGAGCAGTACTTC
TRBJ2-7 | TRBV7-3 | few | NA | CASSHTGHPSYEQYF | TGTGCCAGCAGCCACACGGGACACCCCTCCTACGAGCAGTACTTC
TRBJ2-4 | TRBV30 | NA | NA | CAWSPRPLNIQYF | TGTGCCTGGAGTCCCAGACCCCTAAACATTCAGTACTTC
TRBJ1-2 | TRBV10-3 | NA | NA | CAISEIQTLSYGYTF | TGTGCCATCAGCGAGATACAGACTCTGTCCTATGGCTACACCTTC
TRBJ1-2 | TRBV25-1 | few | NA | CASSEFYGGLGGYTF | TGTGCCAGCAGTGAATTCTACGGGGGGCTGGGAGGCTACACCTTC
TRBJ2-5 | TRBV3-1 | NA | NA | CASSRREQLQETQYF | TGTGCCAGCAGCCGCCGGGAACAGCTTCAAGAGACCCAGTACTTC
TRBJ2-5 | TRBV12-3/TRBV12-4 | few | NA | CASSPGQSGKQTQYF | TGTGCCAGCAGTCCGGGACAATCCGGCAAGCAGACCCAGTACTTC
TRBJ2-7 | TRBV20-1 | few | TRBD2 | CSARDIGLAGGHEQYF | TGCAGTGCTAGAGATATCGGGCTAGCGGGAGGCCACGAGCAGTACTTC
TRBJ2-7 | TRBV21-1 | few | NA | CASSKERASYEQYF | TGTGCCAGCAGCAAGGAGCGGGCCTCTTACGAGCAGTACTTC
TRBJ2-5 | TRBV5-4 | NA | NA | CASSPGRVQETQYF | TGTGCCAGCAGCCCGGGACGTGTCCAAGAGACCCAGTACTTC
TRBJ2-3 | TRBV30 | NA | NA | CAWSVRGEGWTDTQYF | TGTGCCTGGAGTGTACGGGGAGAGGGATGGACAGATACGCAGTATTTT
TRBJ2-7 | TRBV20-1 | NA | NA | CRARESYEQYF | TGCAGAGCTAGAGAGTCGTACGAGCAGTACTTC
TRBJ2-4 | TRBV7-9 | NA | NA | CASSFQLGGRSKNIQYF | TGTGCCAGCAGCTTCCAGTTGGGGGGGCGATCCAAAAACATTCAGTACTTC
TRBJ2-7 | TRBV7-9 | few | NA | CASSKEHIEQYF | TGTGCCAGCAGCAAGGAGCATATCGAGCAGTACTTC
TRBJ2-7 | TRBV19 | NA | NA | CASSISQGRNEQYF | TGTGCCAGTAGTATAAGCCAGGGAAGAAACGAGCAGTACTTC
TRBJ2-5 | TRBV7-2 | NA | TRBD1 | CASSPGGAFWETQYF | TGTGCCAGCAGCCCAGGGGGCGCTTTTTGGGAGACCCAGTACTTC
TRBJ1-1 | TRBV6-1 | few | TRBD1 | CASSEPGQGKVAEAFF | TGTGCCAGCAGTGAACCGGGACAGGGTAAGGTAGCTGAAGCTTTCTTT
TRBJ2-1 | TRBV6-5 | NA | TRBD2 | CASSRSGRAEQFF | TGTGCCAGCTCGAGGAGCGGGAGGGCTGAGCAGTTCTTC
TRBJ1-1 | TRBV6-5 | NA | NA | CASSSGQEAFF | TGTGCCAGCAGTTCGGGCCAGGAAGCTTTCTTT
TRBJ2-1 | TRBV5-1 | few | TRBD2 | CASIASGGNEQFF | TGCGCCAGCATTGCTAGCGGAGGCAATGAGCAGTTCTTC
TRBJ1-4 | TRBV24-1 | NA | TRBD1 | CATGTANNEKLFF | TGTGCCACCGGGACAGCTAATAATGAAAAACTGTTTTTT
TRBJ2-7 | TRBV6-5 | NA | NA | CASSYQARSEQYF | TGTGCCAGCAGTTACCAGGCGCGCTCCGAGCAGTACTTC
TRBJ2-3 | TRBV2 | NA | NA | CASSEFDSNTDTQYF | TGTGCCAGCAGTGAATTCGACAGTAACACAGATACGCAGTATTTT
TRBJ2-5 | TRBV12-3/TRBV12-4 | NA | TRBD1 | CASSLPDRGQETQYF | TGTGCCAGCAGCCTCCCCGACAGGGGCCAAGAGACCCAGTACTTC
TRBJ1-1 | TRBV6-4 | NA | TRBD1 | CASSRDRESTEAFF | TGTGCCAGCAGTCGGGACAGGGAGAGCACTGAAGCTTTCTTT
TRBJ2-4 | TRBV5-1 | NA | TRBD1 | CASSTGQGVYIQYF | TGCGCCAGCAGCACAGGACAGGGTGTGTACATTCAGTACTTC
TRBJ2-7 | TRBV12-3/TRBV12-4 | NA | NA | CASSSGTISYEQYF | TGTGCCAGCAGCTCCGGGACAATCTCCTACGAGCAGTACTTC
TRBJ1-6 | TRBV9 | few | NA | CASSSGDSYNSPLHF | TGTGCCAGCAGCTCCGGGGACTCCTATAATTCACCCCTCCACTTT
TRBJ1-1 | TRBV6-6 | few | NA | CASFLGEGWSNTEAFF | TGTGCCAGTTTCCTTGGAGAGGGTTGGTCGAACACTGAAGCTTTCTTT